Listed below are T cell receptor beta chains from one sample, sequenced in a study of cytomegalovirus exposure and HLA in healthy donors. Profiled with immunoSEQ multiplex PCR; TCRdb holds only in-frame clones, not every one. The repertoire holds over 150,000 clones, with 80% to 90% as singletons. Sequenced sample: PBMCs. The receptors were sampled from a man aged 50 to 59 in good health and CMV-seropositive. Both conserved end residues are part of each CDR3. A D gene is named only where the DNA matches it firmly. The size field is filled for only some rows; it gives once, few, many or a size class.

D gene,J gene,clone size,V gene,CDR3 protein,CDR3 DNA
NA,TRBJ2-1,NA,TRBV6-5,CASRPPGSYNEQFF,TGTGCCAGCAGGCCCCCAGGGTCCTACAATGAGCAGTTCTTC
TRBD1,TRBJ2-7,NA,TRBV11-2,CASSHRTGGHEQYF,TGTGCCAGCAGCCATAGGACAGGGGGCCACGAGCAGTACTTC
TRBD1,TRBJ2-1,NA,TRBV28,CAIVGGQGSLDEQFF,TGTGCCATCGTAGGGGGACAGGGGTCTTTGGATGAGCAGTTCTTC
TRBD1,TRBJ1-3,NA,TRBV7-8,CASSPGTGGNTIYF,TGTGCCAGCAGCCCAGGGACAGGTGGAAACACCATATATTTT
TRBD1,TRBJ2-7,few,TRBV19,CASSISRGFSYEQYF,TGTGCCAGTAGTATTTCCAGGGGGTTCTCCTACGAGCAGTACTTC
TRBD2,TRBJ2-7,once,TRBV28,CASSLTGGAYEQYF,TGTGCCAGCAGTTTAACCGGGGGGGCCTACGAGCAGTACTTC
NA,TRBJ1-1,NA,TRBV11-2,CASSSQGWGNTEAFF,TGTGCCAGCAGCTCACAGGGTTGGGGGAACACTGAAGCTTTCTTT
TRBD2,TRBJ2-2,NA,TRBV7-9,CASSYLMGLAGGRAGELFF,TGTGCCAGCAGCTACCTTATGGGACTAGCGGGAGGTCGGGCCGGGGAGCTGTTTTTT
TRBD1,TRBJ1-1,once,TRBV7-8,CASSLYRDRPNTEAFF,TGTGCCAGCAGCTTGTACCGGGACAGACCTAACACTGAAGCTTTCTTT
TRBD1,TRBJ2-7,NA,TRBV7-9,CAREPGQKLSYEQYF,TGTGCCAGAGAGCCGGGACAGAAGTTATCCTACGAGCAGTACTTC
TRBD2,TRBJ2-2,NA,TRBV13,CASSVGPASGVAGELFF,TGTGCCAGCAGCGTGGGCCCGGCTAGCGGGGTGGCCGGGGAGCTGTTTTTT
NA,TRBJ2-1,NA,TRBV2,CASTTGPEQFF,TGTGCCAGCACTACAGGTCCTGAGCAGTTCTTC
TRBD2,TRBJ2-2,NA,TRBV19,CASTDHGGRGLFTGELFF,TGTGCCAGTACCGACCATGGCGGGAGGGGACTATTCACCGGGGAGCTGTTTTTT
TRBD1,TRBJ2-1,NA,TRBV11-1,CASSLATRTGSHNEQFF,TGTGCCAGCAGCTTAGCTACAAGGACAGGGTCTCACAATGAGCAGTTCTTC
NA,TRBJ2-1,NA,TRBV5-1,CASSPGGGLTYNEQFF,TGCGCCAGCAGCCCAGGCGGCGGGTTAACCTACAATGAGCAGTTCTTC
NA,TRBJ2-1,once,TRBV7-2,CASGAGANNEQFF,TGTGCCAGCGGGGCTGGGGCAAACAATGAGCAGTTCTTC